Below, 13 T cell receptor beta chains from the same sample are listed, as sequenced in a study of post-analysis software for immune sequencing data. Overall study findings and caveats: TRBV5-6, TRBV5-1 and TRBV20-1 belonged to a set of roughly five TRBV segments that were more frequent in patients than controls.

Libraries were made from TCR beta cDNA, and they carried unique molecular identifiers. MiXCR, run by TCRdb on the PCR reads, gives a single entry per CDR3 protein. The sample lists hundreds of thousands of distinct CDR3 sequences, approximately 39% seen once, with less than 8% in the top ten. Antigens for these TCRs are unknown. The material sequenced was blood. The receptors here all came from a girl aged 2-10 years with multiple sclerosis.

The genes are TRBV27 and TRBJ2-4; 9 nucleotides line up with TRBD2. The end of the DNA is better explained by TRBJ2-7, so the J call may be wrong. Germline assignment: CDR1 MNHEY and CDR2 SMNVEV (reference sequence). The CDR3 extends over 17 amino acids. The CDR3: CASSLWASGTLSHEQYF. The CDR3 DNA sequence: TGTGCCAGCAGTTTATGGGCTAGCGGGACCCTTAGTCACGAGCAGTACTTC.

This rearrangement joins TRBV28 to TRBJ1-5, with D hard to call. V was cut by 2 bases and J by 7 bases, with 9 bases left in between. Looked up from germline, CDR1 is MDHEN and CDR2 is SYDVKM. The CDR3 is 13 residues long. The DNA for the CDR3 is TGTGCCAGCAGTTTAGTGTACAGCCAGCCCCAGCATTTT. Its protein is CASSLVYSQPQHF.

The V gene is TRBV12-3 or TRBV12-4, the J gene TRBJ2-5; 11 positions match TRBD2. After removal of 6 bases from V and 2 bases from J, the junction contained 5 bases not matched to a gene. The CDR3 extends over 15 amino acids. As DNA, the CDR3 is TGTGCCAGCAGATGGACTAGCGGGTCTCAAGAGACCCAGTACTTC. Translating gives CASRWTSGSQETQYF.

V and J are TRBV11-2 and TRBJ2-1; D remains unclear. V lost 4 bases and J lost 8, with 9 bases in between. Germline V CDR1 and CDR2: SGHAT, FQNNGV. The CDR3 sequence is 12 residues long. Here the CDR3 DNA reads TGTGCCAGCAGCTCTATCCGAGATGAGCAGTTCTTC. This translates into CASSSIRDEQFF.

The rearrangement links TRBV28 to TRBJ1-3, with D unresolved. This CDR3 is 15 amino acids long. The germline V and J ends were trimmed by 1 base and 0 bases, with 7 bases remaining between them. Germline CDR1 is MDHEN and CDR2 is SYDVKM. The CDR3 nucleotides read TGTGCCAGCAGTTTATTCGGGTACTCTGGAAACACCATATATTTT. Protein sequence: CASSLFGYSGNTIYF.

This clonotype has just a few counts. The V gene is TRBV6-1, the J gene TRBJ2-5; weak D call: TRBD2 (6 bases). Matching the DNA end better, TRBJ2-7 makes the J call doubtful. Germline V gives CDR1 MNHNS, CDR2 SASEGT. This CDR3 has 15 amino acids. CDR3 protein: CASRNRGTRVYEQYF. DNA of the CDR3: TGTGCCAGCCGAAATCGAGGGACTCGGGTCTACGAGCAGTACTTC.

CDR3 nucleotides: TGTGCCATCAGAGCGGAGAGCTCCTACGAGCAGTACTTC. It yields the protein CAIRAESSYEQYF. The chain has TRBV10-3 and TRBJ2-7, with a weak D call TRBD2 (5 bases). CDR1 and CDR2 (germline): ENHRY, SYGVKD. The CDR3 has 13 residues. Trimming stripped 6 bases from V and 0 bases from J, with 9 bases between.

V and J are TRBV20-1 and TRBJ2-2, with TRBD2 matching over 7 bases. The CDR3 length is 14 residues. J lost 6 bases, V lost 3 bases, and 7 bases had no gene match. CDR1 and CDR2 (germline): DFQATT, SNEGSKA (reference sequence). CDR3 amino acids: CSASRLARAGELFF. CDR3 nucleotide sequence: TGCAGTGCTAGCAGACTAGCCCGGGCCGGGGAGCTGTTTTTT.

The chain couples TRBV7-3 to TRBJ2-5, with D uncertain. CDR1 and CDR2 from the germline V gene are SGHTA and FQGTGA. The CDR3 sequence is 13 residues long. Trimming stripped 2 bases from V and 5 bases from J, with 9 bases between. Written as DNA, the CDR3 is TGTGCCAGCAGCTTATTCGGATCGGAGACCCAGTACTTC. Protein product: CASSLFGSETQYF.

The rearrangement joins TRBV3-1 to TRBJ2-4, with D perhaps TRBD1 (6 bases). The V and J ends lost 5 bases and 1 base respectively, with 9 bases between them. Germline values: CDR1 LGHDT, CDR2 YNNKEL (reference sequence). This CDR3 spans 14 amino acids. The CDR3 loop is CASSTGTAKNIQYF. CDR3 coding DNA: TGTGCCAGCAGCACAGGGACCGCCAAAAACATTCAGTACTTC. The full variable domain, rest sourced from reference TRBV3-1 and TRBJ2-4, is DTAVSQTPKYLVTQMGNDKSIKCEQNLGHDTMYWYKQDSKKFLKIMFSYNNKELIINETVPNRFSPKSPDKAHLNLHINSLELGDSAVYFCASSTGTAKNIQYFGAGTRLSVL.

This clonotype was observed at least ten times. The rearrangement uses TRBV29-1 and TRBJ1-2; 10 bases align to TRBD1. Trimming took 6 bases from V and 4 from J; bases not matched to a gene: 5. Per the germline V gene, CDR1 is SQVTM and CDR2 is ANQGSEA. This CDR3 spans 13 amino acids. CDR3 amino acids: CSVSRDRGYGYTF. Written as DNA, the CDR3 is TGCAGCGTAAGCCGGGACAGGGGCTATGGCTACACCTTC. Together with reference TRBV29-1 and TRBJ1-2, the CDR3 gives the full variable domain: SAVISQKPSRDICQRGTSLTIQCQVDSQVTMMFWYRQQPGQSLTLIATANQGSEATYESGFVIDKFPISRPNLTFSTLTVSNMSPEDSSIYLCSVSRDRGYGYTFGSGTRLTVV.

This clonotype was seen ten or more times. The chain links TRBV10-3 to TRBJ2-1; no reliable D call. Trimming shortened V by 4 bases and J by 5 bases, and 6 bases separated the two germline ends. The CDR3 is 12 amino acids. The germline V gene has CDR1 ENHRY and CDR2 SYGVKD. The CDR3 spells CAISAGDNEQFF. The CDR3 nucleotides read TGTGCCATCAGTGCTGGGGACAATGAGCAGTTCTTC.

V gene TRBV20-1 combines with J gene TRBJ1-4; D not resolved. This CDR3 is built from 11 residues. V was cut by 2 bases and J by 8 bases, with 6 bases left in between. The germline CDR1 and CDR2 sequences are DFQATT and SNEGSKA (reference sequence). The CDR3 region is CSARKVEKLFF. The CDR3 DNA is TGCAGTGCTAGAAAAGTGGAAAAACTGTTTTTT.